The 9 T cell receptor beta chains below were found in one sample sequenced in a study of T cell responses to AZD1222 COVID-19 vaccine. Libraries were prepared by immunoSEQ multiplex PCR; TCRdb keeps only in-frame clonotypes and omits some of them. Of about 86,000 clones in the sample, about 72% are singletons; the top ten hold roughly 20%. The sequences come from peripheral blood, collected on day 0 of AZD1222 vaccination. These receptors were taken from an adult in good health.

This chain uses TRBV2 with TRBJ1-5; 8 positions match TRBD1. Germline CDR1 and CDR2: SNHLY and FYNNEI. Trimming cost V 5 bases and J 4 bases; bases outside gene matches: 7. The CDR3 loop spans 15 amino acids. CDR3 sequence reads: CASSRQGQKNQPQHF. The CDR3 nucleotides are TGTGCCAGCAGTCGACAGGGGCAAAAGAATCAGCCCCAGCATTTT.

In its sample, this clone was seen a few times. The chain employs TRBV6-5 and TRBJ2-6; unclear D gene. Per germline, CDR1 MNHEY and CDR2 SVGAGI. The V and J ends lost 8 bases and 2 bases respectively, with 10 bases between them. The CDR3 is 14 residues long. CDR3 DNA: TGTGCCAGCCACCAAGGAACTGGGGCCAACGTCCTGACTTTC. It encodes CASHQGTGANVLTF.

This clone has just one count. The chain uses TRBV6-5 and TRBJ2-1; 7 positions match TRBD2. V lost 6 bases and J lost 9; bases outside the gene matches: 2. This CDR3 comprises 11 residues. Germline assignment: CDR1 MNHEY and CDR2 SVGAGI. The CDR3 sequence: CASRRTSEQFF. The CDR3 coding sequence is TGTGCCAGCAGACGGACTAGTGAGCAGTTCTTC.

V usage is TRBV14 and J usage is TRBJ1-3; D gene ambiguous. Looked up from germline, CDR1 is SGHDN and CDR2 is FVKESK. The V end lost 4 bases, the J end lost 0 bases, and 4 bases lay between the germline ends. This CDR3 comprises 13 residues. For the CDR3, the DNA is TGTGCCAGCAGCCTGAGCTCTGGAAACACCATATATTTT. Protein product: CASSLSSGNTIYF.

The chain joins TRBV19 to TRBJ2-7, with TRBD2 identical over 8 bases. J lost 2 bases, V lost 5 bases, and 11 bases had no gene match. CDR3 length: 16 residues. Germline V gene data show CDR1 as LNHDA and CDR2 as SQIVND (reference sequence). The CDR3 DNA reads as TGTGCCAGTAGTCCCCCAGGTAGCGGGAATCCCTACGAGCAGTACTTC. Protein product: CASSPPGSGNPYEQYF.

The V call is TRBV10-3, the J call TRBJ1-5; D perhaps matches TRBD1 (5 bases). Germline assignment: CDR1 ENHRY and CDR2 SYGVKD. This CDR3 is 14 amino acids long. V lost 3 bases and J lost 2, with 8 bases in between. In DNA, the CDR3 is TGTGCCATCAGTGATGGGGGGGGCAATCAGCCCCAGCATTTT. Translating gives CAISDGGGNQPQHF.

This clone was recorded only once. The chain employs TRBV6-5 and TRBJ1-6; 8 bases agree with TRBD1. From germline, CDR1 is MNHEY and CDR2 SVGAGI. There are 15 residues in the CDR3. V shed 2 bases, J shed 8 bases, and the junction held 5 bases outside the gene matches. CDR3 DNA: TGTGCCAGCAGTTACCTTGGACAGGGCCATTCACCCCTCCACTTT. Encoded protein: CASSYLGQGHSPLHF.

The rearrangement uses TRBV14 and TRBJ1-2; TRBD1 is a possible D gene (6 bases). Germline V gene data show CDR1 as SGHDN and CDR2 as FVKESK. The CDR3 covers 13 residues. V dropped 2 bases and J dropped 7 bases, with 11 bases sitting between them. As DNA, the CDR3 is TGTGCCAGCAGCCAAATACAGGGCTCTGGCTACACCTTC. It yields the protein CASSQIQGSGYTF.

This sequence joins TRBV11-2 and TRBJ2-2; D is ambiguous. Germline V gives CDR1 SGHAT, CDR2 FQNNGV. Trimming cost V 1 base and J 2 bases, with 8 bases left between them. The CDR3 contains 15 residues. The CDR3 DNA is TGTGCCAGCAGCTTAGTATTCCTTAACACCGGGGAGCTGTTTTTT. Translated, it gives CASSLVFLNTGELFF.